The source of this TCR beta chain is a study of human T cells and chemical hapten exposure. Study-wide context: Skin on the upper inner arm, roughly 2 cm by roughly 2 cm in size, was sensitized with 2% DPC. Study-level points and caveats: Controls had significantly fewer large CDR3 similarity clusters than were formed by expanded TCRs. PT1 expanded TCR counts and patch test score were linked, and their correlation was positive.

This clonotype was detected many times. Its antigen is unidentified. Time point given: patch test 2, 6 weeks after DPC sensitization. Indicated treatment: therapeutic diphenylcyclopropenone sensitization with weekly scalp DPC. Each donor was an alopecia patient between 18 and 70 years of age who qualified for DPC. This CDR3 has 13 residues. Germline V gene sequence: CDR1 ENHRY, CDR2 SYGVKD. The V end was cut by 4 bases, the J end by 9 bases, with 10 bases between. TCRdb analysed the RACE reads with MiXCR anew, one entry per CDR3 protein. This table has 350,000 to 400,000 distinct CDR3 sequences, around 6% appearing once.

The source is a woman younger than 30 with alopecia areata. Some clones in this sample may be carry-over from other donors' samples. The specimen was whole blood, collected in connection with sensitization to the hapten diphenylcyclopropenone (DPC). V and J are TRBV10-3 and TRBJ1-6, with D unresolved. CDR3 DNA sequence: TGTGCCATCAGTGGGACCCAAACTTCACCCCTCCACTTT. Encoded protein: CAISGTQTSPLHF.